This TCR beta chain was identified during a study of blood T cell repertoires in COVID-19. About the research overall: COVID-19 samples from acute and convalescent phases originated in the United States, Italy and Spain.

Per the study methods: Nucleated cell number was recorded as an estimate derived from reference gene primer amplification. The method was immunoSEQ multiplex PCR; TCRdb's version includes in-frame clones alone and lacks a portion of them. The V and J calls and clone size are taken from that table; D and trimming were inferred from the DNA. The table has some 260,000 clones, approximately 88% seen once. This CDR3 region has 15 residues. Trimming pared 3 bases from V and 5 bases from J, leaving 14 bases between. Germline CDR1 is LNHDA and CDR2 is SQIVND (reference sequence). The receptor's source is a woman in her 30s with COVID-19, enrolled during active disease. Sequences were obtained from peripheral blood. This chain links TRBV19 with TRBJ2-1; tentatively, D is TRBD1 (6 bases). The CDR3 DNA is TGTGCCAGTAGTATCGGAATCAGGGGAAACAATGAGCAGTTCTTC. Translation gives CASSIGIRGNNEQFF.